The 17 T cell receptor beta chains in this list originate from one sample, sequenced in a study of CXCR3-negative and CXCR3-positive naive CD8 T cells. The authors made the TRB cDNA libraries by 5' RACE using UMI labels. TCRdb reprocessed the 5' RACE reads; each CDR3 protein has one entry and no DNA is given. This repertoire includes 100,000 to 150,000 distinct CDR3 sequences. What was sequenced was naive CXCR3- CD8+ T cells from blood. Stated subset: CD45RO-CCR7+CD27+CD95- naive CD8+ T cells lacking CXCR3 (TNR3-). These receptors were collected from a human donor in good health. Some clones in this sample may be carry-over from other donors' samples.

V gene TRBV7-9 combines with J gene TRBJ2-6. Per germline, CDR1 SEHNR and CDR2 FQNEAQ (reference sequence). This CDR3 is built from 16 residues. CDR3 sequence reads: CASSLEVTGGANVLTF.

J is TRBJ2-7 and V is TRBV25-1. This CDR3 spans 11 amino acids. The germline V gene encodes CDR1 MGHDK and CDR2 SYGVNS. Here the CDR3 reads CASSEAIEQYF.

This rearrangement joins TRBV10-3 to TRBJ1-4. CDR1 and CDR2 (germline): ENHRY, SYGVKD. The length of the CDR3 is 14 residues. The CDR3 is CAIRQETINEKLFF.

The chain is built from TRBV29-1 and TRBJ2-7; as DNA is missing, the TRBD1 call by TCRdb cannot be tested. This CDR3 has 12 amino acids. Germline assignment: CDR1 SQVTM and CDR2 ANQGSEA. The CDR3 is CSPPWQGYEQYF.

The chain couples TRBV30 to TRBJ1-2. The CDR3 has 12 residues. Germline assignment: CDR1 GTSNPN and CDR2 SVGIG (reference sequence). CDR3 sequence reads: CAWSSTDYGYTF.

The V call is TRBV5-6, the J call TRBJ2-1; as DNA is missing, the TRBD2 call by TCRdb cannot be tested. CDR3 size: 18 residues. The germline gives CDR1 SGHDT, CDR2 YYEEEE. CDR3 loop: CASSLERASALPYNEQFF.

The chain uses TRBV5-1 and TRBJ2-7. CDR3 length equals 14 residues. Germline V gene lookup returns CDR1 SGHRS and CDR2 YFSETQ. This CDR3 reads CASSLYSAPYEQYF.

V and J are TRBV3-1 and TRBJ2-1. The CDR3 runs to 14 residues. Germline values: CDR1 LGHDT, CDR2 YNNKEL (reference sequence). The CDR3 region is CASSHGDPYNEQFF.

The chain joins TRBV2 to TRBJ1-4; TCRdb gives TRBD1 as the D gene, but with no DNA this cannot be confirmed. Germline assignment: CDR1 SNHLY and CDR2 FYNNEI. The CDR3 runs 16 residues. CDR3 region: CASSERPGAPNEKLFF.

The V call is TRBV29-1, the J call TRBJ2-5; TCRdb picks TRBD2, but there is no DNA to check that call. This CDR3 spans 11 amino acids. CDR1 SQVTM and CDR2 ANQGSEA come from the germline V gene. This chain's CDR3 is CSGKGVETQYF.

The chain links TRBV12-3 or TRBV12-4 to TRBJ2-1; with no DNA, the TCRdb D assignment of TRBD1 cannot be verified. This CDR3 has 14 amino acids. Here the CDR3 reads CASSLKTGDSEQFF.

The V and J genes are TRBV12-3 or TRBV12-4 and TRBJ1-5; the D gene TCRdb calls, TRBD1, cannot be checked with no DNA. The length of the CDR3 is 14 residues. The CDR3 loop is CASSGGQGDQPQHF.

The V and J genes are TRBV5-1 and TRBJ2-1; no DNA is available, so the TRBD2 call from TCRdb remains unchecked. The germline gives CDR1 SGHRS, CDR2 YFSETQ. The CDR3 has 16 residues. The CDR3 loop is CASSPGLADTYNEQFF.

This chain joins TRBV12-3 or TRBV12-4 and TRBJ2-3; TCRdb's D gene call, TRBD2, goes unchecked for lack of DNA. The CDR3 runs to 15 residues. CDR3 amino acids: CASRRTSGGPDTQYF.

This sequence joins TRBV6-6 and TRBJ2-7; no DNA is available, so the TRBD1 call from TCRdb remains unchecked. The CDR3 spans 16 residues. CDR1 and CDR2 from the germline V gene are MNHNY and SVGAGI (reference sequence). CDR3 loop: CASSYPTDRGLLEQYF.

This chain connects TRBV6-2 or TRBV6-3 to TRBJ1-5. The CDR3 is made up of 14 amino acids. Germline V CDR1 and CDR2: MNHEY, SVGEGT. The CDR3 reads CASSYSKNSGPQHF.

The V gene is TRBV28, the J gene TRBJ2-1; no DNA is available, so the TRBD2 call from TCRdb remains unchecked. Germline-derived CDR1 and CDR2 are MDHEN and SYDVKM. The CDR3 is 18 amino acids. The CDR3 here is CASSYGLAGRTLNNEQFF.